The clone carrying this T cell receptor (beta chain) was recorded only once. As yet, its antigen is unknown. Reasons for excluding patients were uncontrolled infection, other autoimmune disease, pregnancy or lactation. Out of 8.5 to 10 ml of fresh peripheral blood came the PBMCs. The data stem from a study of T cells in Graves' hyperthyroidism and ophthalmopathy. Study-wide findings and caveats: By a 13 V-J model, ophthalmopathy was set apart from stable hyperthyroidism.

Researchers amplified the TCR beta CDR3 regions from RNA transcripts. Primed by the HTBI set, a first-round RT-PCR was run on the TCR CDR3. MiXCR was run by TCRdb on the multiplex PCR reads, yielding one entry per CDR3 protein. The sample lists around 250,000 distinct CDR3 sequences, around 17% occurring once. CDR3 size: 15 residues. Trimming removed 5 bases from V and 2 bases from J; junction bases left unmatched: 7. Per germline, CDR1 SGHRS and CDR2 YFSETQ. Sequencing input: blood. The J gene is TRBJ2-7, the V gene TRBV5-1, with 10 bases lining up with TRBD2. This sequence was found in a woman aged 18-30 years with Graves' ophthalmopathy. CDR3 residues: CASSRASGRTYEQYF. The CDR3 nucleotides read TGCGCCAGCAGTCGGGCTAGCGGGAGAACCTACGAGCAGTACTTC.